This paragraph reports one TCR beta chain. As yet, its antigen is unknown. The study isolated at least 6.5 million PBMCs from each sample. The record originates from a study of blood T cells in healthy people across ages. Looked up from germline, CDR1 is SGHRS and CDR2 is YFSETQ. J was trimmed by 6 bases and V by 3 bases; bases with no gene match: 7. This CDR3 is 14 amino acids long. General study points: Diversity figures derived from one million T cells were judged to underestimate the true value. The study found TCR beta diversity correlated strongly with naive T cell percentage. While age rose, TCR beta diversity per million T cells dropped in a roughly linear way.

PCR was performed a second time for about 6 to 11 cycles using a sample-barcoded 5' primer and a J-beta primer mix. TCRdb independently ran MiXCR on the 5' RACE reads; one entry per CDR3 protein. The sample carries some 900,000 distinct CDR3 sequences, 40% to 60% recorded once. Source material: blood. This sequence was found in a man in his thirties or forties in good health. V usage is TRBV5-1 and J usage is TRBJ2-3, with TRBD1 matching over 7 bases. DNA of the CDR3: TGCGCCAGCAGCTACGGGACAGTAAGGGATACGCAGTATTTT. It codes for CASSYGTVRDTQYF.